Listed below are T cell receptor beta chains from one sample, sequenced in a study of beta chain features in type 1 diabetes. The table came from immunoSEQ multiplex PCR; TCRdb's copy has only in-frame clones and leaves some out. The table has some 410,000 clones, 11% seen once. The sequencing input was naive CD4+ T cells from blood. Every receptor here comes from a woman under 30 in good health. The CDR3 runs from the conserved cysteine through the conserved F or W. D genes are given only for firm matches. The size entry is marked missing in some rows and otherwise reads once, few, many or a size class.

>TRBJ1-2|TRBV9|-|-
TGTGCCAGCAGCGCCACAGGGCCCATAAACTTC
CASSATGPINF
>TRBJ1-1|TRBV5-4|-|-
TGTGCCAGCAGCACGGGACATCCGAACACTGAAGCTTTCTTT
CASSTGHPNTEAFF
>TRBJ2-3|TRBV15|-|-
TGTGCCACCAGCAGGCCAGGGCGGGGCACAGATACGCAGTATTTT
CATSRPGRGTDTQYF
>TRBJ2-1|TRBV7-2|-|few
TGTGCCAGCAGCTTGGCTTTCAGCTCCTACAATGAGCAGTTCTTC
CASSLAFSSYNEQFF
>TRBJ2-3|TRBV7-2|TRBD2|-
TGTGCCAGCAGCTCCTCGCGGGAGTTCGGAACAGATACGCAGTATTTT
CASSSSREFGTDTQYF
>TRBJ2-6|TRBV5-1|-|few
TGCGCCAGCAGCTTGGCAGGGACACAAAGCTCTGGGGCCAACGTCCTGACTTTC
CASSLAGTQSSGANVLTF
>TRBJ2-3|TRBV4-2|-|few
TGTGCCAGCGGCCGGGAAACGAGCACAGATACGCAGTATTTT
CASGRETSTDTQYF
>TRBJ2-1|TRBV5-4|TRBD1|-
TGTGCCAGCAGAGAGACAGGGAAGAAATACAATGAGCAGTTCTTC
CASRETGKKYNEQFF
>TRBJ2-1|TRBV28|-|-
TGTGCCAGCAGTTTTTACAGCCACAATGAGCAGTTCTTC
CASSFYSHNEQFF
>TRBJ1-1|TRBV2|-|-
TGTGCCAGCAGTGAAGAGGCACTCCAGGGCACTGAAGCTTTCTTT
CASSEEALQGTEAFF
>TRBJ2-2|TRBV5-1|-|-
TGCGCCAGCAGCCCCAGGCTGGGGGCAATGAACACCGGGGAGCTGTTTTTT
CASSPRLGAMNTGELFF
>TRBJ2-1|TRBV11-3|-|few
TGTGCCAGCTCTTCATCTAGTAGGCGCTATGAGCAGTTCTTC
CASSSSSRRYEQFF
>TRBJ2-3|TRBV10-3|TRBD2|-
TGTGCCATCAGATTTAGCGGGAGCACAGATACGCAGTATTTT
CAIRFSGSTDTQYF
>TRBJ2-1|TRBV7-2|-|-
TGTGCCAGCAGCTTAGGGGGGACAGAGCAGTTCTTC
CASSLGGTEQFF
>TRBJ2-3|TRBV7-2|-|-
TGTGCCAGCAGGCTTCAAACAGGGCTCGGGACAGATACGCAGTATTTT
CASRLQTGLGTDTQYF
>TRBJ1-2|TRBV7-9|-|-
TGTGCCAGCAGCTTCCCCCATGGCTACACCTTC
CASSFPHGYTF
>TRBJ2-3|TRBV5-6|-|-
TGTGCCAGCAGCCTCAGGGTGGATACGCAGTATTTT
CASSLRVDTQYF
>TRBJ2-1|TRBV9|TRBD1|-
TGTGCCAGCAGCGCCCGACAGGGGACAGAGCAGTTCTTC
CASSARQGTEQFF
>TRBJ2-2|TRBV2|-|-
TGTGCCAGCAGGTCCGGGACAACGAACACCGGGGAGCTGTTTTTT
CASRSGTTNTGELFF
>TRBJ2-5|TRBV7-6|-|-
TGTGCCAGCAGCTTAAGCCTACAGGGTACAGAGACCCAGTACTTC
CASSLSLQGTETQYF
>TRBJ2-1|TRBV11-2|-|few
TGTGCCAGCAGCTTAGCTCGTTCTACCTACAATGAGCAGTTCTTC
CASSLARSTYNEQFF
>TRBJ2-3|TRBV7-6|-|few
TGTGCCAGCAGCTTTCTAGACTCTGGGACAGATACGCAGTATTTT
CASSFLDSGTDTQYF
>TRBJ2-2|TRBV2|-|-
TGTGCCAGCAGTCTGACCGGGGAGCTGTTTTTT
CASSLTGELFF
>TRBJ2-5|TRBV9|TRBD1|-
TGTGCCAGCAGCGTAGGTATAGGGGGCTCACAAGAGACCCAGTACTTC
CASSVGIGGSQETQYF
>TRBJ2-2|TRBV27|-|few
TGTGCCAGCAGTACGACGTGGGACACCGGGGAGCTGTTTTTT
CASSTTWDTGELFF
>TRBJ1-6|TRBV5-4|-|few
TGTGCCAGCAGCTGGGACAATTCACCCCTCCACTTT
CASSWDNSPLHF
>TRBJ2-1|TRBV5-1|TRBD2|few
TGCGCCAGCAGGTTAGCGGGAGGGTCCTACAATGAGCAGTTCTTC
CASRLAGGSYNEQFF
>TRBJ2-1|TRBV7-8|-|-
TGTGCCAGCAGCTTAGCGCGTGACAGCCCGACACAGTTCTTC
CASSLARDSPTQFF
>TRBJ1-1|TRBV5-1|TRBD1|-
TGCGCCAGCATTAATCGACAGGGTGGAAGAACTGAAGCTTTCTTT
CASINRQGGRTEAFF
>TRBJ1-3|TRBV7-2|-|-
TGTGCCAGCAGCCCGATCTCTGGAAACACCATATATTTT
CASSPISGNTIYF
>TRBJ1-4|TRBV30|-|-
TGTGCCTGGAAGCAAACTAATGAAAAACTGTTTTTT
CAWKQTNEKLFF